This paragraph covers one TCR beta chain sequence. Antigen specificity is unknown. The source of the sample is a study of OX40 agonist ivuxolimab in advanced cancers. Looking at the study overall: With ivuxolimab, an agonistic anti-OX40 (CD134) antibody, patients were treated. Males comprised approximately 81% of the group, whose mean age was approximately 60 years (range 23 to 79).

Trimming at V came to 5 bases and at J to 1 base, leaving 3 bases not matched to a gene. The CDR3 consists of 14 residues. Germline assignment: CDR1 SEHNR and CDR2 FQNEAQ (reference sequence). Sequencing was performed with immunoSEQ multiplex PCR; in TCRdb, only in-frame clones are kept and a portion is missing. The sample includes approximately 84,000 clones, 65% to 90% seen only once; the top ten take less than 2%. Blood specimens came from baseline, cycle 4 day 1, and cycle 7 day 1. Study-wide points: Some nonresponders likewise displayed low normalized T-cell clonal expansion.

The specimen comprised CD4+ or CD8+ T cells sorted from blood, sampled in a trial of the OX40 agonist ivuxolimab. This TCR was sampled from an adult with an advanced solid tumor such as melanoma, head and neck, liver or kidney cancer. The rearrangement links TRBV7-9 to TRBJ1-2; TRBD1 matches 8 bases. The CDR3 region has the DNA TGTGCCAGCAGCGGCGACAGGGGTAACTATGGCTACACCTTC. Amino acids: CASSGDRGNYGYTF. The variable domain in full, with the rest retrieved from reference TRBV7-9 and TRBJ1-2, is DTGVSQNPRHKITKRGQNVTFRCDPISEHNRLYWYRQTLGQGPEFLTYFQNEAQLEKSRLLSDRFSAERPKGSFSTLEIQRTEQGDSAMYLCASSGDRGNYGYTFGSGTRLTVV.